One and the same sample provided the 27 T cell receptor beta chains below, sequenced in a study of control samples from healthy donors and cancer patients (dated by TCRdb to between 2020 and 2021). The library was prepared using the immunoSEQ multiplex PCR assay. Drawn from immuneACCESS, this table holds only the in-frame rearrangements with V and J called that TCRdb kept. Clones are partly lost; checked studies trace under half to an unresolved V gene and leave the rest unexplained. Recorded for this sample are 90,000 to 130,000 clones; 70% to 90% of them occurred a single time. Together, the top ten hold roughly 4% of the sample. Sequenced input: PBMCs. The receptors originated from a woman aged 60 to 75 with lung cancer.

V and J are TRBV3-1 (or the pseudogene TRBV3-2) and TRBJ2-2; no clear D. The V gene's germline CDR1 is LGHDT and CDR2 YNNKEL (reference sequence). The CDR3 covers 13 residues. V was pared by 2 bases and J by 7 bases, with 8 bases between. CDR3 sequence: CASSQTKYGELFF. The CDR3 DNA follows: TGTGCCAGCAGCCAAACCAAGTACGGGGAGCTGTTTTTT.

The J gene is TRBJ2-2, the V gene TRBV7-2; D is perhaps TRBD2 (6 bases). The CDR3 length is 15 residues. Trimming removed 5 bases from V and 5 bases from J, with 15 bases in between. Germline V gene lookup returns CDR1 SGHTA and CDR2 FQGNSA. The CDR3 nucleotides read TGTGCCAGCAGCGCGGGGCCAGGGCGGACCGGGGAGCTGTTTTTT. Protein product: CASSAGPGRTGELFF.

The sample holds one count of this clone. The CDR3 DNA reads as TGTGCCAGCAGTATCGGGACAGGGGGCTACACCTTC. It encodes CASSIGTGGYTF. V gene TRBV12-3 or TRBV12-4 combines with J gene TRBJ1-2, with TRBD1 identical over 9 bases. After removal of 5 bases from V and 8 bases from J, the junction contained 3 bases not matched to a gene. This CDR3 comprises 12 residues.

The rearrangement links TRBV6-5 to TRBJ1-2; 7 bases fit TRBD1. CDR1 MNHEY and CDR2 SVGAGI come from the germline V gene. V trimming: 6 bases; J trimming: 5 bases; junction bases outside the gene matches: 3. There are 12 residues in the CDR3. CDR3 in amino acids: CASSDREYGYTF. The CDR3 DNA reads TGTGCCAGCAGCGACAGGGAGTATGGCTACACCTTC.

The chain joins TRBV18 to TRBJ1-1; possibly TRBD1 for D (6 bases). CDR3 length: 13 residues. Germline V gene sequence: CDR1 KGHSH, CDR2 LQKENI. Trimming removed 1 base at V and 6 bases at J, with 9 bases between. The CDR3 DNA is TGTGCCAGCTCACCACTTAGGACAGCTGAAGCTTTCTTT. Translating gives CASSPLRTAEAFF.

This clone was counted a single time. V and J are TRBV12-3 or TRBV12-4 and TRBJ2-1, with D hard to call. The CDR3 loop spans 12 amino acids. Between the trimmed V and J ends, which lost 7 bases and 6 bases, there was a span of 10 bases. CDR3 sequence (DNA): TGTGCCAGCACTCTCCCTCCCAATGAGCAGTTCTTC. Protein sequence: CASTLPPNEQFF.

V and J are TRBV11-2 and TRBJ2-3; unclear D gene. The CDR3 is 13 residues long. V was pared by 1 base and J by 6 bases, with 8 bases between. Per the germline V gene, CDR1 is SGHAT and CDR2 is FQNNGV. This CDR3 is CASSLGNEDTQYF. CDR3 DNA sequence: TGTGCCAGCAGCTTAGGTAATGAGGATACGCAGTATTTT.

On this clone: One end of the junction fails to match germline, which may point to a read error. In DNA form, the CDR3 reads TGTGCCAGCAGTCCCAGGGAGACGGAGATCTTC. This gives the protein CASSPRETEIF. This chain joins TRBV6-6 and TRBJ1-2, with D perhaps TRBD1 (5 bases). Germline CDR1 reads MNHNY; CDR2 reads SVGAGI (reference sequence). The length of the CDR3 is 11 residues.

DNA of the CDR3: TGTGCCAGCAGACCTGGGACGGGAAACACTGAAGCTTTCTTT. Its protein is CASRPGTGNTEAFF. The genes are TRBV6-2 or TRBV6-3 and TRBJ1-1, with a tentative D call TRBD1 (5 bases). CDR3 length: 14 amino acids. V gave up 6 bases and J gave up 2 bases, with 13 bases separating them. Germline V CDR1 and CDR2: MNHEY, SVGEGT.

The chain employs TRBV3-1 (or the pseudogene TRBV3-2) and TRBJ1-1; a possible D gene is TRBD1 (5 bases). V lost 4 bases, J lost 5 bases, and 11 bases lay in between. This CDR3 has 13 amino acids. The germline V gene encodes CDR1 LGHDT and CDR2 YNNKEL (reference sequence). The CDR3 loop reads CASSPWGETEAFF. CDR3 DNA sequence: TGTGCCAGCAGCCCCTGGGGGGAAACTGAAGCTTTCTTT.

The CDR3 DNA is TGTGCCAGCAGCCATGGCGGGCCCACTGAAGCTTTCTTT. Translating gives CASSHGGPTEAFF. The chain carries TRBV3-1 (or the pseudogene TRBV3-2) and TRBJ1-1; no firm D call. The CDR3 has 13 amino acids. Germline CDR1 reads LGHDT; CDR2 reads YNNKEL (reference sequence). V shed 3 bases and J shed 4 bases, with 9 bases lying between them.

V and J are TRBV23-1 and TRBJ1-1; D uncertain. TRBV23-1 is an ORF for which the function is uncertain. V was trimmed by 0 bases and J by 5 bases, leaving 4 bases between them. The CDR3 is 12 amino acids. As DNA, the CDR3 is TGCGCCAGCAGTCAATCTTCGACTGAAGCTTTCTTT. Translated: CASSQSSTEAFF.

V gene TRBV5-8 combines with J gene TRBJ1-5, with 7 bases matching TRBD1. This CDR3 has 13 amino acids. Germline values: CDR1 SGHTS, CDR2 YDEGEE. J was trimmed by 10 bases and V by 6 bases; bases with no gene match: 10. CDR3 amino acids: CASNDRASQPQHF. CDR3 DNA: TGTGCCAGCAACGACAGGGCAAGTCAACCCCAGCATTTT.

The chain uses TRBV5-4 and TRBJ2-1; D not certain. V lost 7 bases to trimming and J lost 8 bases, with 13 bases between them. Germline loops: CDR1 SGHNT, CDR2 YYREEE (reference sequence). This CDR3 spans 12 amino acids. The CDR3 DNA follows: TGTGCCAGCTCCCGGGCGCCTTATGAGCAGTTCTTC. This gives the protein CASSRAPYEQFF.

This clone was seen a few times. The chain joins TRBV19 to TRBJ2-1, with 12 bases matching TRBD2. The CDR3 runs to 16 residues. Per the germline V gene, CDR1 is LNHDA and CDR2 is SQIVND (reference sequence). V shed 5 bases, J shed 0 bases, and the junction held 2 bases outside the gene matches. The CDR3 DNA follows: TGTGCCAGTAGTGCGACTAGCGGGAGCTCCTACAATGAGCAGTTCTTC. It codes for CASSATSGSSYNEQFF. The complete variable domain, with remaining parts taken from reference TRBV19 and TRBJ2-1, reads DGGITQSPKYLFRKEGQNVTLSCEQNLNHDAMYWYRQDPGQGLRLIYYSQIVNDFQKGDIAEGYSVSREKKESFPLTVTSAQKNPTAFYLCASSATSGSSYNEQFFGPGTRLTVL.

The sample holds one count of this clone. The chain recombines TRBV7-9 with TRBJ1-4, with TRBD1 matching 7 bases. Germline V gene sequence: CDR1 SEHNR, CDR2 FQNEAQ (reference sequence). J was trimmed by 5 bases and V by 7 bases; bases with no gene match: 10. The CDR3 sequence is 15 residues long. Here the CDR3 DNA reads TGTGCCAGCACCTTCGGACAGGCCCAAAATGAAAAACTGTTTTTT. Its translation is CASTFGQAQNEKLFF.

This rearrangement joins TRBV7-3 to TRBJ2-2; D is perhaps TRBD2 (5 bases). CDR1 and CDR2 from the germline V gene are SGHTA and FQGTGA. V lost 2 bases and J 4 bases, leaving 14 bases between the germline ends. The CDR3 contains 16 residues. The CDR3 sequence is CASSLYLTRGTGELFF. The CDR3 DNA follows: TGTGCCAGCAGCTTATATTTGACACGGGGCACCGGGGAGCTGTTTTTT.

The chain recombines TRBV27 with TRBJ1-5; no clear D gene. The CDR3 length is 14 residues. Germline lookup yields CDR1 MNHEY and CDR2 SMNVEV (reference sequence). V lost 6 bases to trimming and J lost 1 base, with 10 bases between them. This CDR3 reads CASSPGNSNQPQHF. CDR3 DNA: TGTGCCAGCAGCCCGGGAAACAGCAATCAGCCCCAGCATTTT.

V usage is TRBV11-3 and J usage is TRBJ2-2; D may be TRBD1 or TRBD2 (5 bases each). The V gene lost 5 bases and the J gene lost 4 bases, with 14 bases spanning the gap. This CDR3 is 15 amino acids long. CDR1 is SGHNT, CDR2 YENEEA, per germline. The CDR3 is CASSPRPGPTGELFF. The DNA for the CDR3 is TGTGCCAGCAGCCCCCGGCCGGGACCCACCGGGGAGCTGTTTTTT.

The chain combines TRBV12-3 or TRBV12-4 with TRBJ2-7, with D possibly TRBD1 on 5 matching bases. This CDR3 has 13 amino acids. Trimming took 3 bases from V and 5 from J, leaving 11 bases between them. CDR3 protein: CASSFKTVHEQYF. CDR3 nucleotides: TGTGCCAGCAGTTTTAAGACAGTCCACGAGCAGTACTTC.

To note about this clone: One end of the junction varies from germline; a read error may be responsible. The chain joins TRBV18 to TRBJ2-1; 8 bases align to TRBD2. The CDR3 sequence is 14 residues long. Germline assignment: CDR1 KGHSH and CDR2 LQKENI. CDR3 region: CASSPIPGGPTGLF. CDR3 coding DNA: TGTGCCAGCTCACCGATTCCGGGAGGGCCTACTGGGCTCTTC. The variable domain in full, completed from reference TRBV18 and TRBJ2-1, reads NAGVMQNPRHLVRRRGQEARLRCSPMKGHSHVYWYRQLPEEGLKFMVYLQKENIIDESGMPKERFSAEFPKEGPSILRIQQVVRGDSAAYFCASSPIPGGPTGLFGPGTRLTVL.

Of note for this clone: A read error may produce the germline difference seen at one junction end. V is TRBV7-7 and J is TRBJ1-5, with D perhaps TRBD1 (5 bases). CDR3 length: 13 amino acids. Germline V gene sequence: CDR1 SSHAT, CDR2 FNYEAQ (reference sequence). This CDR3 reads CASSSGRDQPQHF. CDR3 nucleotide sequence: TGTGCTAGCAGCTCAGGGCGGGATCAGCCCCAGCATTTT.

The chain links TRBV18 to TRBJ2-7, with D possibly matching TRBD1 (6 bases). Germline CDR1 is KGHSH and CDR2 is LQKENI. This CDR3 region has 16 residues. Trimming stripped 1 base from V and 2 bases from J, with 15 bases between. In DNA form, the CDR3 reads TGTGCCAGCTCACCACAGCAGGGGCCCAATCCCTACGAGCAGTACTTC. It specifies CASSPQQGPNPYEQYF.

The gene calls are TRBV14 and TRBJ2-7; either TRBD1 or TRBD2 may supply D (5 bases each). This CDR3 is built from 14 residues. Germline lookup yields CDR1 SGHDN and CDR2 FVKESK. The V and J ends lost 4 bases and 10 bases respectively, with 20 bases between them. The CDR3 bases are TGTGCCAGCAGCCCCCACCACGGGGCCACCGGACAGTACTTC. Its protein is CASSPHHGATGQYF.

V and J are TRBV11-3 and TRBJ2-3, with D uncertain. Germline assignment: CDR1 SGHNT and CDR2 YENEEA. V lost 1 base to trimming and J lost 2 bases, with 7 bases between them. The CDR3 covers 14 residues. CDR3 in DNA: TGTGCCAGCAGCTTAGCCAGGAACACAGATACGCAGTATTTT. This encodes CASSLARNTDTQYF.

CDR3 sequence: CATSAATGTGAQETQYF. CDR3 nucleotide sequence: TGTGCCACCAGTGCCGCTACCGGGACAGGGGCTCAAGAGACCCAGTACTTC. The chain links TRBV24-1 to TRBJ2-5; 10 bases map to TRBD1. Trimming removed 5 bases from V and 2 bases from J; junction bases left unmatched: 10. CDR1 and CDR2 from the germline V gene are KGHDR and SFDVKD. This CDR3 is built from 17 residues.

The V and J genes are TRBV4-1 and TRBJ1-2; D is undetermined. This CDR3 contains 15 residues. In germline, CDR1 is MGHRA, CDR2 YSYEKL. Trimming stripped 0 bases from V and 2 bases from J, with 10 bases between. CDR3 in amino acids: CASSQETAGNYGYTF. The CDR3 DNA reads TGCGCCAGCAGCCAAGAAACGGCAGGCAACTATGGCTACACCTTC.